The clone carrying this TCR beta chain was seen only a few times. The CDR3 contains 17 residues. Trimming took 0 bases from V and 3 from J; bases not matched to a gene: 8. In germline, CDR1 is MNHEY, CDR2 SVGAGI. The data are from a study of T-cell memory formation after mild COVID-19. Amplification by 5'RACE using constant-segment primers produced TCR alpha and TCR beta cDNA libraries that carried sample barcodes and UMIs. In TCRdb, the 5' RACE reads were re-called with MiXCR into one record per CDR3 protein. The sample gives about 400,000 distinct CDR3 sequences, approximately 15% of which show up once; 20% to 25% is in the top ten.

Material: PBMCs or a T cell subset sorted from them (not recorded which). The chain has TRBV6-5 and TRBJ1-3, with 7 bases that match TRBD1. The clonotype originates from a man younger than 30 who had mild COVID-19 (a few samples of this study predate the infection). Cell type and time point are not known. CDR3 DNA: TGTGCCAGCAGTTACTCGGGACAGCTACTTCATGGAAACACCATATATTTT. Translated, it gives CASSYSGQLLHGNTIYF.